This is a list of T cell receptor beta chains from one sample in a study of blood T cell repertoires in COVID-19. The protocol was immunoSEQ multiplex PCR, while the TCRdb copy is restricted to in-frame clones and leaves out a portion. The data contain 27,000 or so clones, around 90% of them singletons. Sample: peripheral blood. Receptors were obtained from a human donor with active COVID-19. The donor label of this sample is uncertain. Both conserved end residues are part of each CDR3. The order of the fields is D gene, V gene, clone size, J gene, CDR3 protein, CDR3 DNA. The D gene is left open where the match is weak. Clone size is given for some rows only: seen once, a few or many times, or a class if the clone is expanded.

d_call: TRBD2
v_call: TRBV19
clone_size: NA
j_call: TRBJ2-1
cdr3_aa: CASSRDYYNEQFF
cdr3_nt: TGTGCCAGTAGCCGGGACTACTACAATGAGCAGTTCTTC

d_call: TRBD2
v_call: TRBV9
clone_size: NA
j_call: TRBJ2-7
cdr3_aa: CASSVDGGRLYEQYF
cdr3_nt: TGTGCCAGCAGCGTAGACGGCGGGAGGCTTTACGAGCAGTACTTC

d_call: NA
v_call: TRBV6-2/TRBV6-3
clone_size: NA
j_call: TRBJ2-1
cdr3_aa: CASSYEGYEQFF
cdr3_nt: TGTGCCAGCAGTTACGAGGGTTATGAGCAGTTCTTC

d_call: TRBD1
v_call: TRBV5-1
clone_size: NA
j_call: TRBJ1-2
cdr3_aa: CASSMSQGSLNYGYTF
cdr3_nt: TGCGCCAGCAGCATGTCACAGGGGTCCCTAAACTATGGCTACACCTTC

d_call: NA
v_call: TRBV27
clone_size: NA
j_call: TRBJ1-2
cdr3_aa: CASSLGGRYYGYTF
cdr3_nt: TGTGCCAGCAGTTTGGGGGGGCGCTACTATGGCTACACCTTC

d_call: TRBD1
v_call: TRBV5-4
clone_size: NA
j_call: TRBJ2-7
cdr3_aa: CASSARSGTGGDEQYF
cdr3_nt: TGTGCCAGCAGCGCAAGATCCGGGACAGGGGGTGACGAGCAGTACTTC

d_call: NA
v_call: TRBV7-9
clone_size: large
j_call: TRBJ1-1
cdr3_aa: CASSLGSRQTANTEAFF
cdr3_nt: TGTGCCAGCAGCTTAGGGTCCAGGCAGACCGCGAACACTGAAGCTTTCTTT

d_call: TRBD1
v_call: TRBV20-1
clone_size: NA
j_call: TRBJ1-3
cdr3_aa: CSAIDRVRSSGNTIYF
cdr3_nt: TGCAGTGCTATTGACAGGGTCAGGAGCTCTGGAAACACCATATATTTT

d_call: NA
v_call: TRBV20-1
clone_size: NA
j_call: TRBJ2-3
cdr3_aa: CSASFGGPGDTQYF
cdr3_nt: TGCAGTGCTAGTTTTGGTGGTCCCGGAGATACGCAGTATTTT

d_call: TRBD1
v_call: TRBV5-8
clone_size: NA
j_call: TRBJ1-4
cdr3_aa: CASTRTGTGVEKLFF
cdr3_nt: TGTGCCAGCACAAGAACCGGGACAGGGGTCGAAAAACTGTTTTTT

d_call: TRBD1
v_call: TRBV20-1
clone_size: NA
j_call: TRBJ2-7
cdr3_aa: CSASQSTGARVYYEQYF
cdr3_nt: TGCAGTGCTAGTCAGTCGACAGGGGCTCGGGTCTACTACGAGCAGTACTTC

d_call: TRBD2
v_call: TRBV27
clone_size: few
j_call: TRBJ2-3
cdr3_aa: CASSSTTSGRTDTQYF
cdr3_nt: TGTGCCAGCAGTTCGACCACTAGCGGGAGAACAGATACGCAGTATTTT

d_call: NA
v_call: TRBV11-2
clone_size: NA
j_call: TRBJ2-1
cdr3_aa: CASSLDPGSSYNEQFF
cdr3_nt: TGTGCCAGCAGCTTAGACCCCGGGTCGTCCTACAATGAGCAGTTCTTC

d_call: TRBD1
v_call: TRBV28
clone_size: NA
j_call: TRBJ1-2
cdr3_aa: CASSLIGTGGGYTF
cdr3_nt: TGTGCCAGCAGTTTAATCGGGACAGGCGGTGGCTACACCTTC

d_call: TRBD1
v_call: TRBV2
clone_size: NA
j_call: TRBJ1-1
cdr3_aa: CASSETGVPTEAFF
cdr3_nt: TGTGCCAGCAGTGAAACAGGGGTGCCCACTGAAGCTTTCTTT

d_call: NA
v_call: TRBV5-1
clone_size: NA
j_call: TRBJ2-5
cdr3_aa: CASSLRSETQYF
cdr3_nt: TGCGCCAGCAGCTTGCGTTCAGAGACCCAGTACTTC

d_call: NA
v_call: TRBV7-6
clone_size: few
j_call: TRBJ2-7
cdr3_aa: CASSLFSRNLDEQYF
cdr3_nt: TGTGCCAGCAGCTTATTTTCCAGGAACCTCGACGAGCAGTACTTC

d_call: TRBD2
v_call: TRBV7-2
clone_size: few
j_call: TRBJ2-7
cdr3_aa: CASSSGGGSSYEQYF
cdr3_nt: TGTGCCAGCAGCTCCGGTGGCGGGAGCTCCTACGAGCAGTACTTC

d_call: NA
v_call: TRBV10-2
clone_size: NA
j_call: TRBJ2-1
cdr3_aa: CASSPPPMSSYNEQFF
cdr3_nt: TGCGCCAGCAGTCCTCCCCCTATGAGCTCCTACAATGAGCAGTTCTTC

d_call: TRBD1
v_call: TRBV7-2
clone_size: once
j_call: TRBJ2-1
cdr3_aa: CASSASGTAGYEQFF
cdr3_nt: TGTGCCAGCAGCGCCTCCGGGACAGCCGGATATGAGCAGTTCTTC

d_call: TRBD2
v_call: TRBV3-1/TRBV3-2
clone_size: NA
j_call: TRBJ2-1
cdr3_aa: CASSLTAGGAYNEQFF
cdr3_nt: TGTGCCAGCAGCCTCACTGCGGGGGGGGCGTACAATGAGCAGTTCTTC

d_call: TRBD1
v_call: TRBV7-3
clone_size: few
j_call: TRBJ1-1
cdr3_aa: CASSPGTGAEAFF
cdr3_nt: TGTGCCAGCAGCCCCGGGACAGGCGCTGAAGCTTTCTTT

d_call: TRBD1
v_call: TRBV27
clone_size: NA
j_call: TRBJ1-1
cdr3_aa: CASSLSGTGGTEAFF
cdr3_nt: TGTGCCAGCAGTTTATCCGGGACAGGGGGCACTGAAGCTTTCTTT

d_call: TRBD1
v_call: TRBV5-1
clone_size: NA
j_call: TRBJ1-2
cdr3_aa: CASSERGTGNGYTF
cdr3_nt: TGCGCCAGCAGCGAGCGAGGGACAGGGAACGGCTACACCTTC

d_call: TRBD1
v_call: TRBV6-6
clone_size: NA
j_call: TRBJ2-5
cdr3_aa: CASRTGTGAQETQYF
cdr3_nt: TGTGCCAGCAGAACTGGGACAGGGGCCCAAGAGACCCAGTACTTC

d_call: TRBD1
v_call: TRBV4-1
clone_size: few
j_call: TRBJ1-6
cdr3_aa: CASSQEVTGESPLHF
cdr3_nt: TGCGCCAGCAGCCAAGAGGTCACAGGGGAGTCCCCCCTCCACTTT

d_call: TRBD1
v_call: TRBV18
clone_size: NA
j_call: TRBJ1-1
cdr3_aa: CASSPGQSNTEAFF
cdr3_nt: TGTGCCAGCTCACCGGGACAGTCGAACACTGAAGCTTTCTTT

d_call: TRBD2
v_call: TRBV6-5
clone_size: NA
j_call: TRBJ2-3
cdr3_aa: CASSRAGGPTDTQYF
cdr3_nt: TGTGCCAGCAGCAGAGCGGGAGGTCCCACAGATACGCAGTATTTT

d_call: TRBD2
v_call: TRBV7-8
clone_size: NA
j_call: TRBJ2-1
cdr3_aa: CASSSGTGLAGDTSNYNEQFF
cdr3_nt: TGTGCCAGCAGCTCCGGGACAGGACTAGCGGGAGACACTTCGAATTACAATGAGCAGTTCTTC

d_call: NA
v_call: TRBV5-4
clone_size: few
j_call: TRBJ2-1
cdr3_aa: CASSPVGGASYNEQFF
cdr3_nt: TGTGCCAGCAGCCCGGTAGGTGGGGCCTCCTACAATGAGCAGTTCTTC

d_call: NA
v_call: TRBV27
clone_size: few
j_call: TRBJ2-6
cdr3_aa: CASSRASSRSGANVLTF
cdr3_nt: TGTGCCAGCAGCCGCGCGAGTTCTAGGTCTGGGGCCAACGTCCTGACTTTC

d_call: TRBD1
v_call: TRBV28
clone_size: NA
j_call: TRBJ2-1
cdr3_aa: CASSPGGFSSYNEQFF
cdr3_nt: TGTGCCAGCAGTCCAGGGGGCTTTAGCTCCTACAATGAGCAGTTCTTC

d_call: NA
v_call: TRBV28
clone_size: NA
j_call: TRBJ2-3
cdr3_aa: CASRSRQTSTDTQYF
cdr3_nt: TGTGCCAGCAGATCGCGGCAGACTAGCACAGATACGCAGTATTTT

d_call: NA
v_call: TRBV27
clone_size: NA
j_call: TRBJ1-2
cdr3_aa: CASSLREGQYGYTF
cdr3_nt: TGTGCCAGCAGTTTACGCGAGGGCCAATATGGCTACACCTTC

d_call: TRBD1
v_call: TRBV16
clone_size: NA
j_call: TRBJ1-1
cdr3_aa: CASSLDRATEAFF
cdr3_nt: TGTGCCAGCAGCCTGGACAGGGCTACTGAAGCTTTCTTT

d_call: NA
v_call: TRBV28
clone_size: NA
j_call: TRBJ1-1
cdr3_aa: CASSSTGTRTEAFF
cdr3_nt: TGTGCCAGCAGTTCTACCGGGACACGCACTGAAGCTTTCTTT

d_call: TRBD1
v_call: TRBV5-6
clone_size: few
j_call: TRBJ2-7
cdr3_aa: CASSFGTGLYEQYF
cdr3_nt: TGTGCCAGCAGCTTTGGGACAGGGCTCTACGAGCAGTACTTC

d_call: TRBD2
v_call: TRBV19
clone_size: NA
j_call: TRBJ2-3
cdr3_aa: CASRLAGASTDTQYF
cdr3_nt: TGTGCCAGTAGACTAGCGGGGGCTAGCACAGATACGCAGTATTTT

d_call: NA
v_call: TRBV7-6
clone_size: few
j_call: TRBJ2-7
cdr3_aa: CASSLARGSEQYF
cdr3_nt: TGTGCCAGCAGCTTAGCGCGGGGTTCCGAGCAGTACTTC

d_call: TRBD1
v_call: TRBV6-6
clone_size: NA
j_call: TRBJ2-5
cdr3_aa: CASSLPWDRQETQYF
cdr3_nt: TGTGCCAGCAGCCTCCCATGGGACAGACAAGAGACCCAGTACTTC

d_call: TRBD1
v_call: TRBV7-2
clone_size: NA
j_call: TRBJ1-4
cdr3_aa: CASSFRQGAAGEKLFF
cdr3_nt: TGTGCCAGCAGCTTTAGGCAGGGGGCAGCAGGCGAAAAACTGTTTTTT

d_call: NA
v_call: TRBV9
clone_size: NA
j_call: TRBJ2-1
cdr3_aa: CASSLTGRDPYNEQFF
cdr3_nt: TGTGCCAGCAGCCTCACCGGGCGGGATCCCTACAATGAGCAGTTCTTC

d_call: TRBD2
v_call: TRBV11-3
clone_size: NA
j_call: TRBJ2-7
cdr3_aa: CASTITMGGKWYGQYF
cdr3_nt: TGTGCCAGCACCATAACAATGGGGGGGAAATGGTATGGGCAGTACTTC

d_call: TRBD1
v_call: TRBV9
clone_size: NA
j_call: TRBJ2-1
cdr3_aa: CASSPTTGHYNEQFF
cdr3_nt: TGTGCCAGCAGCCCGACGACAGGGCACTACAATGAGCAGTTCTTC